Below are 22 T cell receptor beta chains sequenced from a single sample in a study of T cell responses to AZD1222 COVID-19 vaccine. The assay was immunoSEQ multiplex PCR, and TCRdb's table has in-frame clones only and misses some. Seen here are tens of thousands of clones, around 88% observed once, and the top ten hold 11%. Sequencing was performed on peripheral blood, taken 28 days after the second AZD1222 dose. The receptors originated from an adult who received the AZD1222 COVID-19 vaccine.

V gene TRBV5-1 combines with J gene TRBJ2-7; the D gene is possibly TRBD2 (5 bases). Trimming pared 7 bases from V and 1 base from J, leaving 12 bases between. This CDR3 region has 13 residues. Germline CDR1 reads SGHRS; CDR2 reads YFSETQ. The CDR3 coding sequence is TGCGCCAGCCGCGAGCCGGGATCCTACGAGCAGTACTTC. It codes for CASREPGSYEQYF.

V usage is TRBV5-1 and J usage is TRBJ1-6, with a possible D match to TRBD1 (6 bases). Germline V CDR1 and CDR2: SGHRS, YFSETQ. The V end lost 0 bases, the J end lost 7 bases, and 14 bases lay between the germline ends. The CDR3 is 16 amino acids. The DNA of the CDR3 is TGCGCCAGCAGCTTGGGCTTCGGGGGCGAGAATTCACCCCTCCACTTT. Translated: CASSLGFGGENSPLHF.

This clone has only one observation. This chain links TRBV7-3 with TRBJ2-2, with 10 nucleotides matching TRBD2. J was trimmed by 0 bases and V by 8 bases; bases with no gene match: 9. Germline values: CDR1 SGHTA, CDR2 FQGTGA. The CDR3 runs 17 residues. This CDR3 is CASGPLAGGTNTGELFF. CDR3 DNA: TGTGCCAGCGGGCCTTTAGCGGGGGGAACGAACACCGGGGAGCTGTTTTTT.

The chain is built from TRBV6-5 and TRBJ1-1, with 7 bases matching TRBD1. The CDR3 runs 14 residues. The germline CDR1 and CDR2 sequences are MNHEY and SVGAGI. After removal of 4 bases from V and 5 bases from J, the junction contained 7 bases not matched to a gene. The CDR3 loop is CASSSDRVRTEAFF. The CDR3 nucleotides read TGTGCCAGCAGTTCAGACAGGGTACGGACTGAAGCTTTCTTT.

This chain links TRBV12-5 with TRBJ1-1, with 10 bases fitting TRBD1. The germline CDR1 and CDR2 sequences are LGHNT and FRNRAP. The CDR3 extends over 13 amino acids. The V segment lost 5 bases and the J segment 8 bases; nucleotides outside the gene matches: 5. The CDR3 reads CASGPRQGAEAFF. In nucleotides, the CDR3 is TGTGCTAGTGGTCCCCGACAGGGGGCCGAAGCTTTCTTT.

The chain links TRBV7-6 to TRBJ2-1, with TRBD1 matching over 7 bases. This CDR3 comprises 20 residues. V was pared by 0 bases and J by 8 bases, with 22 bases of the junction left unmatched. Germline values: CDR1 SGHVS, CDR2 FNYEAQ. The CDR3 loop is CASSLAPVHTSGRGTHEQFF. The CDR3 DNA reads TGTGCCAGCAGCTTAGCTCCGGTTCATACTTCCGGCAGGGGGACCCATGAGCAGTTCTTC.

V gene TRBV7-3 combines with J gene TRBJ1-1; perhaps TRBD1 as D (5 bases). The V end was cut by 7 bases, the J end by 2 bases, with 11 bases between. The CDR3 has 13 residues. Germline CDR1 reads SGHTA; CDR2 reads FQGTGA. This CDR3 is CASTLDSNTEAFF. CDR3 bases: TGTGCCAGCACCCTAGACAGTAACACTGAAGCTTTCTTT.

The J gene is TRBJ2-2, the V gene TRBV4-1; D might be TRBD1 (5 bases). Germline loops: CDR1 MGHRA, CDR2 YSYEKL. The CDR3 is 16 residues long. The germline V and J ends were trimmed by 0 bases and 1 base, with 9 bases remaining between them. CDR3 DNA: TGCGCCAGCAGCCAAGAGACCGGACAGAACACCGGGGAGCTGTTTTTT. Encoded protein: CASSQETGQNTGELFF.

The V call is TRBV2, the J call TRBJ1-4; D is possibly TRBD1 (6 bases). Germline CDR1 is SNHLY and CDR2 is FYNNEI. This CDR3 has 16 amino acids. The V end lost 3 bases, the J end lost 0 bases, and 11 bases lay between the germline ends. The CDR3 sequence is CASSERDITTNEKLFF. The DNA of the CDR3 is TGTGCCAGCAGTGAGAGGGACATCACAACTAATGAAAAACTGTTTTTT.

The chain recombines TRBV13 with TRBJ1-4; the match to TRBD1 covers 7 bases. The CDR3 totals 15 residues. V dropped 5 bases and J dropped 6; count of bases not matched to a gene: 9. Germline CDR1 and CDR2: PRHDT and FYEKMQ (reference sequence). CDR3 region: CASSEVGQGDEKLFF. The CDR3 nucleotides read TGTGCCAGCAGCGAAGTGGGTCAGGGGGATGAAAAACTGTTTTTT.

This rearrangement joins TRBV3-1 (or the pseudogene TRBV3-2) to TRBJ2-3; TRBD2 agrees at 14 bases. With V trimmed by 0 bases and J by 6 bases, 11 bases remained unmatched. Germline CDR1 LGHDT, CDR2 YNNKEL (reference sequence). There are 19 residues in the CDR3. The CDR3 loop reads CASSQEGTSGGLGFDTQYF. The CDR3 DNA reads TGTGCCAGCAGCCAAGAAGGGACTAGCGGGGGCCTCGGCTTTGATACGCAGTATTTT.

V is TRBV7-9 and J is TRBJ2-3, with TRBD2 matching over 7 bases. This CDR3 comprises 15 residues. CDR1 and CDR2 from the germline V gene are SEHNR and FQNEAQ (reference sequence). V trimming: 4 bases; J trimming: 4 bases; junction bases outside the gene matches: 8. The CDR3 loop reads CASSSPRGDPDTQYF. The CDR3 DNA reads as TGTGCCAGCAGCTCCCCCCGGGGGGACCCAGATACGCAGTATTTT.

The gene calls are TRBV6-5 and TRBJ2-2; 8 nucleotides agree with TRBD1. Germline values: CDR1 MNHEY, CDR2 SVGAGI. This CDR3 spans 14 amino acids. V lost 6 bases to trimming and J lost 6 bases; unmatched junction nucleotides: 6. The CDR3 protein is CASRHDRGSGELFF. CDR3 DNA sequence: TGTGCCAGCAGGCACGACAGGGGATCCGGGGAGCTGTTTTTT.

The rearrangement uses TRBV7-9 and TRBJ2-1; no reliable D call. The CDR3 is made up of 14 amino acids. V was shortened by 5 bases and J by 2 bases, with 10 bases between the two germline ends. Germline V lookup: CDR1 SEHNR, CDR2 FQNEAQ (reference sequence). This chain's CDR3 is CASSPGPTYNEQFF. The CDR3 DNA reads TGTGCCAGCAGCCCGGGCCCCACCTACAATGAGCAGTTCTTC. The full variable domain, in which reference TRBV7-9 and TRBJ2-1 provide the parts outside the CDR3, is DTGVSQNPRHKITKRGQNVTFRCDPISEHNRLYWYRQTLGQGPEFLTYFQNEAQLEKSRLLSDRFSAERPKGSFSTLEIQRTEQGDSAMYLCASSPGPTYNEQFFGPGTRLTVL.

This chain joins TRBV12-3 or TRBV12-4 and TRBJ1-2; D remains unclear. This CDR3 has 13 residues. Deletions cut 2 bases from V and 4 bases from J, with 8 bases between. CDR3 region: CASSLMDSYGYTF. The CDR3 bases are TGTGCCAGCAGTTTAATGGACTCCTATGGCTACACCTTC.

CDR3 residues: CASISGQGNGGYTF. Written as DNA, the CDR3 is TGTGCCAGCATAAGCGGACAGGGGAACGGGGGCTACACCTTC. This chain links TRBV6-5 with TRBJ1-2; 9 bases match TRBD1. The CDR3 is 14 residues long. CDR1 MNHEY and CDR2 SVGAGI come from the germline V gene. V shed 7 bases, J shed 8 bases, and the junction held 11 bases outside the gene matches.

As DNA, the CDR3 is TGCGCCAGCAGCTTGGTAGGACAGGGGGCTGATGAGCAGTTCTTC. Protein product: CASSLVGQGADEQFF. The genes are TRBV5-1 and TRBJ2-1, with 11 bases that match TRBD1. From germline, CDR1 is SGHRS and CDR2 YFSETQ. Trimming at V came to 0 bases and at J to 8 bases, leaving 4 bases not matched to a gene. There are 15 residues in the CDR3.

This chain joins TRBV7-9 and TRBJ1-2; D is unclear. V lost 3 bases to trimming and J lost 2 bases, with 7 bases between them. The germline CDR1 and CDR2 sequences are SEHNR and FQNEAQ (reference sequence). CDR3 length: 13 amino acids. DNA for the CDR3: TGTGCCAGCAGCTTCGGCGGAAACTATGGCTACACCTTC. This sequence encodes CASSFGGNYGYTF.

This clone has just a few counts. The gene calls are TRBV7-3 and TRBJ2-7, with 11 nucleotides matching TRBD1. CDR1 SGHTA and CDR2 FQGTGA come from the germline V gene. The V segment lost 0 bases and the J segment 3 bases; nucleotides outside the gene matches: 1. The CDR3 is 15 residues long. The CDR3 reads CASSLTGQGGYEQYF. The CDR3, as DNA: TGTGCCAGCAGCTTAACGGGACAGGGGGGCTACGAGCAGTACTTC.

This rearrangement joins TRBV5-1 to TRBJ2-5; TRBD1 aligns across 8 bases. The V and J ends lost 3 bases and 4 bases, in that order; junction bases with no gene match: 2. The germline V gene has CDR1 SGHRS and CDR2 YFSETQ. The CDR3 length is 13 residues. The CDR3 region is CASSSQGAETQYF. The CDR3 bases are TGCGCCAGCAGCTCGCAGGGGGCAGAGACCCAGTACTTC.

The V and J genes are TRBV5-5 and TRBJ2-7; 11 bases are a match to TRBD2. Unmatched junction bases numbered 1, after V lost 3 bases and J lost 2 bases. The CDR3 covers 14 residues. CDR1 SGHKS and CDR2 YYEKEE come from the germline V gene (reference sequence). The CDR3 protein is CASSSGLAAYEQYF. Written as DNA, the CDR3 is TGTGCCAGCAGCTCGGGACTAGCGGCCTACGAGCAGTACTTC.

This chain connects TRBV6-5 to TRBJ1-1; no clear D gene. Germline lookup yields CDR1 MNHEY and CDR2 SVGAGI. This CDR3 is 15 amino acids long. V lost 0 bases, J lost 1 base, and 9 bases lay in between. This CDR3 reads CASSYSGSPNTEAFF. The CDR3 nucleotides read TGTGCCAGCAGTTACTCGGGCAGCCCGAACACTGAAGCTTTCTTT.